Only a few counts were recorded for the clone carrying this T cell receptor (beta chain). Its matching antigen is unknown. The data derive from a study of response to subunit inactivated influenza vaccine. Overall study findings and caveats: It was suggested by the authors that few new T cells are recruited by each seasonal influenza vaccination.

The CDR3 loop spans 15 amino acids. TCRdb processed the RT-PCR reads anew with MiXCR; each CDR3 protein has one entry. The sample lists 500,000 to 750,000 distinct CDR3 sequences; 14% were seen once. Sequenced material: PBMCs from blood, taken approximately 12 days after vaccination. The source is a man between 50 and 59 years old who received an inactivated influenza vaccine. V gene TRBV21-1 combines with J gene TRBJ1-2. TRBV21-1 is an annotated pseudogene. DNA for the CDR3: TGTGCCAGCAGCAAAGGGGGGGAGTCCCCTAGTGGCTACACCTTC. Translated, it gives CASSKGGESPSGYTF.